This T cell receptor beta chain was identified in a study of blood T cell repertoires in COVID-19. Using immunoSEQ multiplex PCR, the repertoire was profiled, and TCRdb retains in-frame clones only, with some absent. Of 250,000 to 350,000 clones in the sample, around 82% are singletons; the top ten hold 15% to 19%. Sample: peripheral blood. This TCR came from a person aged 65-85 years with COVID-19, enrolled during active disease.

In DNA form, the CDR3 reads TGTGCCAGCAGCGAGGGACAGGGGGCGCTTAATGAGCAGTTCTTC. Translation: CASSEGQGALNEQFF. V gene TRBV7-9 combines with J gene TRBJ2-1, with TRBD1 identical over 12 bases. Losses at the gene ends were 5 bases for V and 7 bases for J; bases not matched to a gene: 6. The germline gives CDR1 SEHNR, CDR2 FQNEAQ (reference sequence). The CDR3 consists of 15 residues. Supplemented by reference TRBV7-9 and TRBJ2-1, the full variable domain reads DTGVSQNPRHKITKRGQNVTFRCDPISEHNRLYWYRQTLGQGPEFLTYFQNEAQLEKSRLLSDRFSAERPKGSFSTLEIQRTEQGDSAMYLCASSEGQGALNEQFFGPGTRLTVL.